The text below deals with one T cell receptor (beta chain). 5'RACE, which relied on constant-segment primers, yielded TCR alpha and TCR beta cDNA libraries carrying sample barcodes and UMIs. In TCRdb, the 5' RACE reads were re-called with MiXCR into one record per CDR3 protein. The sample includes roughly 400,000 distinct CDR3 sequences, approximately 15% of them seen just once. This record comes from a study of T-cell memory formation after mild COVID-19. Germline CDR1 reads MNHEY; CDR2 reads SVGAGI. The CDR3 sequence is 15 residues long. Trimming cost V 6 bases and J 6 bases; bases outside gene matches: 10.

This sequence joins TRBV6-5 and TRBJ1-5; TRBD1 agrees at 8 bases. Sequencing used PBMCs or a T cell subset sorted from them (not recorded which). This sequence originates from a man between 18 and 29 years old who had mild COVID-19 (a few samples of this study predate the infection). Cell type and time point are not known. The CDR3 DNA reads as TGTGCCAGCAGCTTACAGGGGGGAGGAGCTCAGCCCCAGCATTTT. Encoded protein: CASSLQGGGAQPQHF.